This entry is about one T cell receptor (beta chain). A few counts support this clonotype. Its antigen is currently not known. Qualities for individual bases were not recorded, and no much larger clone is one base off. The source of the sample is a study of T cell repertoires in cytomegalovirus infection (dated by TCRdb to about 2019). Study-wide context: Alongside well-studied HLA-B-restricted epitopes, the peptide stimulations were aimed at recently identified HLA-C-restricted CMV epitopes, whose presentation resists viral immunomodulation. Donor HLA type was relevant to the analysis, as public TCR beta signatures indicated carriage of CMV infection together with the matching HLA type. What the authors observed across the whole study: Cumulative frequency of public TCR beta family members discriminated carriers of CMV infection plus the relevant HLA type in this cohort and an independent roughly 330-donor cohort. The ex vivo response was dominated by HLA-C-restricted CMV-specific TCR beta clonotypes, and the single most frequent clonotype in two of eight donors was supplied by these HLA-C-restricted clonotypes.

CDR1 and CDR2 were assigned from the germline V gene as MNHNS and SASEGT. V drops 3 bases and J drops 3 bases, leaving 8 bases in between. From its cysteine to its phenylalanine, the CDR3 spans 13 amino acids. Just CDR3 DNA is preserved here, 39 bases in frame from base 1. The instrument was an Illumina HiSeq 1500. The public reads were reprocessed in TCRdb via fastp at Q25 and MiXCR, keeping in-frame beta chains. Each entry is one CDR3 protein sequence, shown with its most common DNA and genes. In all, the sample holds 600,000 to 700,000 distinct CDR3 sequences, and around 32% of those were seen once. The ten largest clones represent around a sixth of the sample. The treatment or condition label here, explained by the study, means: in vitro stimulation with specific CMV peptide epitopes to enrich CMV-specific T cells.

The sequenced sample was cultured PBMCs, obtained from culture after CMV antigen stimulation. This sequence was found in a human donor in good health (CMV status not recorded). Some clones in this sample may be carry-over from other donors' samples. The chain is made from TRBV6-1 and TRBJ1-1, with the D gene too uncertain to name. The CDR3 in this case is CASSEVHYTEAFF. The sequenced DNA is TGTGCCAGCAGTGAGGTACACTACACTGAAGCTTTCTTT.